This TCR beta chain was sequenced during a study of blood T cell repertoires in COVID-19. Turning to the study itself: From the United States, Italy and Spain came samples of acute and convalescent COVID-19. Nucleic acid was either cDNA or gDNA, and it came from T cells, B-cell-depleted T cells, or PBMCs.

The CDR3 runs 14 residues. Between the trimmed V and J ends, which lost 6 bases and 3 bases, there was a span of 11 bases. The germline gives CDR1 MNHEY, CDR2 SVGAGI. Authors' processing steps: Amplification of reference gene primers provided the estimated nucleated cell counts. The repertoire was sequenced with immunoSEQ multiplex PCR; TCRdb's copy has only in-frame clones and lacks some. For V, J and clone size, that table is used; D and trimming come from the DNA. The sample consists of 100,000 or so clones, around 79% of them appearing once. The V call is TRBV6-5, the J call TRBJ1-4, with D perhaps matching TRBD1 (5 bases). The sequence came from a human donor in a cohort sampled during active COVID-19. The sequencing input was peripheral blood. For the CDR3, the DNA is TGTGCCAGCAGGGAGGGGTCGGCTAATGAAAAACTGTTTTTT. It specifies CASREGSANEKLFF.